The rows below give T cell receptor beta chains drawn from one sample of a study of Graves' ophthalmopathy and Graves' hyperthyroidism. TCRdb reprocessed the multiplex PCR reads via MiXCR and lists one record per CDR3 protein. This table holds hundreds of thousands of distinct CDR3 sequences, around 50% found once. What was sequenced was peripheral blood. The receptors were gathered from an adult man with Graves' ophthalmopathy. Both conserved end residues are part of each CDR3. The D gene is left open where the match is weak. Some rows mark clone size as missing; the rest say once, few, many or name a class of expanded clone.

>TRBJ1-4|TRBV12-3/TRBV12-4|few|TRBD1
TGTGCCAGCAGTCAGACAGGGGGGGATAATGAAAAACTGTTTTTT
CASSQTGGDNEKLFF
>TRBJ2-7|TRBV7-2|few|TRBD2
TGTGCCAGCAGCCCCAGCGGGATCGAGGAGCAGTACTTC
CASSPSGIEEQYF
>TRBJ2-7|TRBV7-8|few|TRBD2
TGTGCCAGCAGCTTAGGGACTAGCGGGAGGGCCTCCGAGCAGTACTTC
CASSLGTSGRASEQYF
>TRBJ1-2|TRBV7-2|-|-
TGTGCCAGCAGTCGTGACGGAAAATATGGCTACACCTTC
CASSRDGKYGYTF
>TRBJ2-5|TRBV7-9|-|-
TGTGCCAGCAGTTCTCCAGGGGAAGAGACCCAGTACTTC
CASSSPGEETQYF
>TRBJ2-7|TRBV15|-|-
TGTGCCACCAGCAGAGATCCTGAGAGTCGCTCCTACGAGCAGTACTTC
CATSRDPESRSYEQYF
>TRBJ1-5|TRBV6-6|-|-
TGTGCCAGCAGTAATCTAGCGGGAGGGGACGTGACCCAGCATTTT
CASSNLAGGDVTQHF
>TRBJ1-2|TRBV7-9|many|-
TGTGCCAGCAGCTCGGACAGTACCCCTAACTATGGCTACACCTTC
CASSSDSTPNYGYTF
>TRBJ1-6|TRBV29-1|few|-
TGCAGCGTGGGAGTGGCAGGAAATAATTCACCCCTCCACTTT
CSVGVAGNNSPLHF
>TRBJ1-2|TRBV12-3/TRBV12-4|once|TRBD1
TGTGCCAGCACCGACAGGGCGACCTATGGCTACACCTTC
CASTDRATYGYTF
>TRBJ2-7|TRBV29-1|-|-
TGCAGCGTTGGTGACTCACCCTACGAGCAGTACTTC
CSVGDSPYEQYF